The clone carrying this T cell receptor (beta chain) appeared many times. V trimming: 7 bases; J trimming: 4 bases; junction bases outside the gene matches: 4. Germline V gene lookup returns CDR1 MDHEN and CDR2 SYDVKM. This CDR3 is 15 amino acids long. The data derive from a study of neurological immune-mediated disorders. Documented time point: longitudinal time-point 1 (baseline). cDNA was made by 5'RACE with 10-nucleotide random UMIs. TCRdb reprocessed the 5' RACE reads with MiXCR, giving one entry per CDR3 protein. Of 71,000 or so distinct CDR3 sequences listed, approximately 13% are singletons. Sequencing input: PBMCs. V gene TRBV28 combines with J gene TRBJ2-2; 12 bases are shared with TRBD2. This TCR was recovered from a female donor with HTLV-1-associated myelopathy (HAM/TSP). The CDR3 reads CASTSGGAFTGELFF. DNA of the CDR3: TGTGCCAGCACTAGCGGGGGGGCCTTCACCGGGGAGCTGTTTTTT.